A selection of T cell receptor beta chains follows, all from one sample in a study of OX40 agonist ivuxolimab in advanced cancers. Clones were read by immunoSEQ multiplex PCR, and TCRdb kept only the in-frame ones, dropping some. The repertoire holds approximately 20,000 clones, with approximately 87% as singletons. This specimen was CD4+ or CD8+ T cells sorted from blood, taken in a trial of the OX40 agonist ivuxolimab. The receptor set was obtained from an adult with an advanced solid tumor such as melanoma, head and neck, liver or kidney cancer. Each CDR3 is given without its conserved first and last residue.

v_gene: TRBV28; CDR3aa: ASSDRTGNTEAF
v_gene: TRBV27; CDR3aa: ASGGATEAYEQY
v_gene: TRBV7-3; CDR3aa: ASSLVPLRPPRHSPLH
v_gene: TRBV7-6; CDR3aa: ASTGDLEGLLH
v_gene: TRBV7-2; CDR3aa: ASSFVYPNYGYT
v_gene: TRBV7-3; CDR3aa: ASSFPGGITDTQY
v_gene: TRBV29-1; CDR3aa: SVAGTYEQY
v_gene: TRBV28; CDR3aa: ASSSILFGGGTEAF
v_gene: TRBV7-9; CDR3aa: ASSPYGGYGYT
v_gene: TRBV13; CDR3aa: ASTLSPFSDGYT
v_gene: TRBV11-1; CDR3aa: ASSAVTGGFHEQY
v_gene: TRBV15; CDR3aa: ATSRDPAREPYNEQF
v_gene: TRBV7-3; CDR3aa: ASGGGYETGYT
v_gene: TRBV6-5; CDR3aa: ASRLDPSTDTQY
v_gene: TRBV4-2; CDR3aa: ASSQDGVRPEAF
v_gene: TRBV7-9; CDR3aa: ASSPQYSAETQY
v_gene: TRBV7-9; CDR3aa: ASRNQGQNTGELF
v_gene: TRBV9; CDR3aa: ASGEGFDYGYT
v_gene: TRBV2; CDR3aa: ATVGAGAYEQY
v_gene: TRBV27; CDR3aa: ASSSTGSQETQY
v_gene: TRBV19; CDR3aa: ASSISPQH
v_gene: TRBV9; CDR3aa: ASSPRAGLKTQY
v_gene: TRBV6-1; CDR3aa: ASSDWDGGSYNEQF
v_gene: TRBV9; CDR3aa: ASSVDLLTEAF
v_gene: TRBV4-1; CDR3aa: ASSQGAGAAAQY
v_gene: TRBV28; CDR3aa: ASSTAYEQY
v_gene: TRBV4-2; CDR3aa: ASSQVQGIAQPQH
v_gene: TRBV9; CDR3aa: ASSFEASEQF
v_gene: TRBV4-3; CDR3aa: ASSQDIGGGSFGYT
v_gene: TRBV13; CDR3aa: ASSLGQNQPQH
v_gene: TRBV4-2; CDR3aa: ASSGAGTGVTEAF
v_gene: TRBV27; CDR3aa: VSRRSNYEQY
v_gene: TRBV6-5; CDR3aa: ASRSDRVNEQF
v_gene: TRBV10-3; CDR3aa: AMGPVNEQF
v_gene: TRBV5-1; CDR3aa: ASSTTSGGAVDTQY
v_gene: TRBV9; CDR3aa: ASSVDRVNTEAF
v_gene: TRBV6-5; CDR3aa: ASSPIADGGNEQF
v_gene: TRBV2; CDR3aa: ASSGISTDTQY
v_gene: TRBV6-4; CDR3aa: ASSDSTSGGPTDTQY
v_gene: TRBV19; CDR3aa: ASSIQGLEQY
v_gene: TRBV19; CDR3aa: ASSIDLEAANTGELF
v_gene: TRBV6-5; CDR3aa: ASSLQGSPEQY